Shown below are 25 T cell receptor beta chains from a single sample sequenced in a study of beta chain features in type 1 diabetes. For these receptors, no antigen is known. Of the isolated RNA, all was reverse transcribed, and so the sequenced material was expressed TCRB transcripts. Some clones are missing from TCRdb's copy, which holds only in-frame ones; the method was immunoSEQ multiplex PCR. This table has about 640,000 clones, roughly 12% appearing once. The study's findings and limits: Type 1 diabetes patients had TCRB CDR3s that were shorter (moderately but significantly so) in all four CD4+ subsets.

The source material was naive CD4+ T cells from blood. The receptors were sampled from a man aged 30-40 years with type 1 diabetes.

This clone was found a few times. V and J are TRBV19 and TRBJ2-6; the D call may be TRBD1 or TRBD2 (5 bases each). The CDR3 consists of 17 residues. With 7 bases removed from V and 0 bases from J, the gap between germline ends came to 16 bases. Germline V gene sequence: CDR1 LNHDA, CDR2 SQIVND (reference sequence). This CDR3 reads CASTRTPGSSGANVLTF. The CDR3, as DNA: TGTGCCAGTACCCGTACCCCAGGGAGCTCTGGGGCCAACGTCCTGACTTTC.

This clone was observed a handful of times. The chain joins TRBV29-1 to TRBJ2-5, with 9 bases matching TRBD2. V lost 2 bases, J lost 1 base, and 5 bases stayed unmatched. Germline lookup yields CDR1 SQVTM and CDR2 ANQGSEA. This CDR3 has 15 residues. CDR3 protein: CSVELSGGPQETQYF. For the CDR3, the DNA is TGCAGCGTTGAATTAAGCGGGGGGCCCCAAGAGACCCAGTACTTC.

This sequence joins TRBV7-8 and TRBJ1-5; D is unclear. The germline V and J ends were trimmed by 5 bases and 5 bases, with 10 bases remaining between them. From germline, CDR1 is SGHVS and CDR2 FQNEAQ. There are 13 residues in the CDR3. The CDR3 reads CASSPEGDQPQHF. The CDR3 region has the DNA TGTGCCAGCAGCCCTGAGGGCGATCAGCCCCAGCATTTT.

The table lists this clone with a few counts. The chain combines TRBV9 with TRBJ2-5; D is unclear. There are 14 residues in the CDR3. V was clipped by 1 base and J by 5 bases, with 12 bases between them. The germline gives CDR1 SGDLS, CDR2 YYNGEE. DNA for the CDR3: TGTGCCAGCAGCGTACGTTCAAACTTGGAGACCCAGTACTTC. Its translation is CASSVRSNLETQYF. The entire variable domain, with the rest obtained from reference TRBV9 and TRBJ2-5, is as follows: DSGVTQTPKHLITATGQRVTLRCSPRSGDLSVYWYQQSLDQGLQFLIQYYNGEERAKGNILERFSAQQFPDLHSELNLSSLELGDSALYFCASSVRSNLETQYFGPGTRLLVL.

The J gene is TRBJ2-7, the V gene TRBV6-5; 9 bases align to TRBD1. Germline V gene data show CDR1 as MNHEY and CDR2 as SVGAGI. J lost 3 bases, V lost 8 bases, and 8 bases had no gene match. The CDR3 length is 14 residues. The CDR3: CASQGSGQGYEQYF. The CDR3 DNA is TGTGCCAGCCAAGGCTCGGGACAGGGCTACGAGCAGTACTTC.

A few counts support this clone. The germline gene is not matched at one end of the junction; a read error may be the cause. The chain combines TRBV7-7 with TRBJ2-1; D could derive from TRBD1 or TRBD2 (6 bases each). Germline CDR1 and CDR2: SSHAT and FNYEAQ (reference sequence). The CDR3 consists of 15 residues. This CDR3 reads CASSSRTAGTNEQFF. CDR3 DNA: TGTGCTAGCAGCTCCCGGACAGCTGGGACTAATGAGCAGTTCTTC.

A few counts support this clone. V gene TRBV5-4 combines with J gene TRBJ2-3; 8 bases align to TRBD2. The J segment lost 4 bases and the V segment lost 0 bases, leaving 4 bases of the junction unmatched. CDR3 size: 15 residues. The germline V gene has CDR1 SGHNT and CDR2 YYREEE (reference sequence). The CDR3 nucleotides are TGTGCCAGCAGCTTGGCGGGGGGGAGTCCAGATACGCAGTATTTT. Amino acid sequence: CASSLAGGSPDTQYF.

This chain joins TRBV7-6 and TRBJ2-5; D possibly corresponds to TRBD2 (5 bases). CDR1 and CDR2 from the germline V gene are SGHVS and FNYEAQ. CDR3 size: 13 residues. V lost 7 bases and J lost 5, with 14 bases in between. CDR3 nucleotide sequence: TGTGCCAGCACCGTGGTTGAGGGTGAGACCCAGTACTTC. Amino acid sequence: CASTVVEGETQYF.

This clone has a handful of counts. The chain combines TRBV9 with TRBJ2-2; 8 bases agree with TRBD2. Germline CDR1 is SGDLS and CDR2 is YYNGEE. Unmatched junction bases numbered 5, after V lost 7 bases and J lost 0 bases. The CDR3 extends over 15 amino acids. The CDR3 DNA reads TGTGCCAGCGGACGGACTAGCTCGAACACCGGGGAGCTGTTTTTT. Its translation: CASGRTSSNTGELFF.

This clone was found a few times. The CDR3 reads CASSPGQGGYEQYF. As DNA, the CDR3 is TGTGCCAGCAGTCCGGGACAGGGGGGTTACGAGCAGTACTTC. V and J are TRBV6-5 and TRBJ2-7; 11 bases line up with TRBD1. Germline assignment: CDR1 MNHEY and CDR2 SVGAGI. The J segment lost 4 bases and the V segment lost 5 bases, leaving 4 bases of the junction unmatched. The CDR3 spans 14 residues.

V usage is TRBV2 and J usage is TRBJ2-5; tentative D call: TRBD2 (6 bases). This CDR3 is built from 13 residues. V was trimmed by 6 bases and J by 3 bases, leaving 11 bases between them. Germline V CDR1 and CDR2: SNHLY, FYNNEI. Here the CDR3 reads CASSKGLKETQYF. The CDR3 nucleotides read TGTGCCAGCAGCAAGGGACTTAAAGAGACCCAGTACTTC.

The rearrangement joins TRBV9 to TRBJ1-1; D is possibly TRBD1 (5 bases). V gave up 3 bases and J gave up 1 base, with 13 bases separating them. Germline lookup yields CDR1 SGDLS and CDR2 YYNGEE. This CDR3 is built from 15 residues. CDR3 region: CASSAPVQGNTEAFF. CDR3 nucleotide sequence: TGTGCCAGCAGCGCTCCAGTTCAGGGGAACACTGAAGCTTTCTTT.

This clone occurred a few times. Here the CDR3 DNA reads TGTGCCAGCAGTGAAGATGCAGGGCGCGAGCAGTACTTC. As protein: CASSEDAGREQYF. The chain is built from TRBV6-1 and TRBJ2-7; possibly TRBD1 for D (5 bases). The CDR3 is 13 amino acids. Germline CDR1 is MNHNS and CDR2 is SASEGT. Trimming took off 1 base at V and 6 bases at J, with 10 bases between the two ends.

This clone was observed a few times. The chain recombines TRBV20-1 with TRBJ2-5, with D tentatively TRBD2 (5 bases). CDR1 is DFQATT and CDR2 is SNEGSKA in the germline V gene (reference sequence). This CDR3 contains 11 residues. V was cut by 5 bases and J by 3 bases, with 7 bases left in between. The CDR3 spells CSASREETQYF. As DNA, the CDR3 is TGCAGTGCTTCGCGGGAAGAGACCCAGTACTTC.

This sequence joins TRBV5-1 and TRBJ2-2; D is unclear. Germline CDR1 and CDR2: SGHRS and YFSETQ. This CDR3 region has 17 residues. V was cut by 0 bases and J by 2 bases, with 14 bases left in between. CDR3 DNA: TGCGCCAGCAGCTTGGGTCACAGTGGGATTAACACCGGGGAGCTGTTTTTT. This codes for CASSLGHSGINTGELFF.

This clone was counted between two and nine times. The chain combines TRBV9 with TRBJ1-3, with 7 bases that match TRBD1. Germline V gene lookup returns CDR1 SGDLS and CDR2 YYNGEE. The CDR3 spans 15 residues. The ends lost 4 bases at V and 2 bases at J; junction bases unmatched: 6. The CDR3 spells CASSPGDSAGNTIYF. CDR3 nucleotides: TGTGCCAGCAGCCCGGGGGACAGCGCTGGAAACACCATATATTTT.

A single count supports this clone. The V and J genes are TRBV5-1 and TRBJ1-1; D perhaps matches TRBD1 (6 bases). Deletions cut 4 bases from V and 5 bases from J, with 15 bases between. The CDR3 totals 14 residues. Germline values: CDR1 SGHRS, CDR2 YFSETQ. The CDR3 sequence: CASSPEQGGTEAFF. The DNA for the CDR3 is TGCGCCAGCAGCCCGGAACAGGGCGGAACTGAAGCTTTCTTT.

The table lists this clone with a few counts. The chain has TRBV10-3 and TRBJ2-2; perhaps D is TRBD1 or TRBD2 (5 bases each). The CDR3 is 15 residues long. Germline assignment: CDR1 ENHRY and CDR2 SYGVKD. The germline V and J ends were trimmed by 10 bases and 1 base, with 16 bases remaining between them. The CDR3 here is CATTGDGGNTGELFF. DNA of the CDR3: TGTGCCACCACCGGGGACGGCGGGAACACCGGGGAGCTGTTTTTT.

This clone came up a few times. The rearrangement uses TRBV4-3 and TRBJ2-3; D remains ambiguous. This CDR3 comprises 15 residues. Deletions cut 2 bases from V and 0 bases from J, with 9 bases between. Germline assignment: CDR1 LGHNA and CDR2 YSLEER. The chain's CDR3 is CASSQRVHSTDTQYF. CDR3 sequence (DNA): TGCGCCAGCAGCCAACGTGTTCACAGCACAGATACGCAGTATTTT.

The CDR3 region has the DNA TGTGCCAGCAGCCAAGTTTCAGAGCCCGAGCAGTACTTC. As protein: CASSQVSEPEQYF. The chain has TRBV4-2 and TRBJ2-7; no clear D. The V gene's germline CDR1 is LGHNA and CDR2 YNFKEQ. This CDR3 contains 13 residues. V was clipped by 1 base and J by 6 bases, with 10 bases between them.

The rearrangement joins TRBV7-2 to TRBJ2-7; the D is unclear. This CDR3 is 13 amino acids long. Germline V lookup: CDR1 SGHTA, CDR2 FQGNSA. Trimming took off 3 bases at V and 3 bases at J, with 9 bases between the two ends. CDR3 protein: CASSLSRNYEQYF. The CDR3 DNA reads as TGTGCCAGCAGCTTGTCCAGGAACTACGAGCAGTACTTC. Full variable domain (remainder filled in from reference TRBV7-2 and TRBJ2-7): GAGVSQSPSNKVTEKGKDVELRCDPISGHTALYWYRQSLGQGLEFLIYFQGNSAPDKSGLPSDRFSAERTGGSVSTLTIQRTQQEDSAVYLCASSLSRNYEQYFGPGTRLTVT.

This clone was observed a single time. The J gene is TRBJ1-6, the V gene TRBV6-5, with 7 bases lining up with TRBD1. Germline loops: CDR1 MNHEY, CDR2 SVGAGI. V gave up 6 bases and J gave up 6 bases; unmatched junction bases: 8. The CDR3 runs to 15 residues. The CDR3 spells CASRTPTGTNSPLHF. The CDR3 coding sequence is TGTGCCAGCAGAACCCCGACAGGGACTAATTCACCCCTCCACTTT.

The genes are TRBV10-2 and TRBJ2-7; tentative D call: TRBD1 (6 bases). The germline gives CDR1 WSHSY, CDR2 SAAADI. The germline V and J ends were trimmed by 1 base and 7 bases, with 14 bases remaining between them. CDR3 size: 14 residues. CDR3 sequence reads: CASSEFATGSEQYF. The DNA for the CDR3 is TGCGCCAGCAGTGAGTTTGCAACAGGGAGTGAGCAGTACTTC.

This clone was counted between two and nine times. The chain is built from TRBV2 and TRBJ2-3; D ambiguous. Deletions cut 1 base from V and 6 bases from J, with 11 bases between. Germline V CDR1 and CDR2: SNHLY, FYNNEI. CDR3 length equals 14 residues. CDR3 coding DNA: TGTGCCAGCAGTGAAGTAGGTTCCCGGGATACGCAGTATTTT. Amino acid sequence: CASSEVGSRDTQYF.

The chain combines TRBV4-1 with TRBJ2-7; D is possibly TRBD2 (5 bases). V gave up 5 bases and J gave up 7 bases, with 12 bases separating them. The CDR3 runs 12 residues. Germline V lookup: CDR1 MGHRA, CDR2 YSYEKL. The CDR3 region has the DNA TGCGCCAGCAGCACGAAACCGGGAGAGCAGTACTTC. Translating gives CASSTKPGEQYF.